The rows below give T cell receptor beta chains drawn from one sample of a study of vaccination and CD4 T cells after COVID-19. These receptors' targets are unknown. TCRdb analysed the PCR reads with MiXCR anew, one entry per CDR3 protein. Of 15,000 to 20,000 distinct CDR3 sequences detected, less than 75% appear once; the ten largest clones hold 7.5% to 9%. The sample consisted of CD4+ T cells from blood, cultured in vitro. The receptors stem from a human donor who had recovered from COVID-19. CDR3s include the opening cysteine and the closing phenylalanine or tryptophan. A D gene is named only where the DNA matches it firmly. Size tells how often a clone was seen (once, few, many) or the class of an expanded clone, and some rows leave it out.

j_call clone_size d_call v_call cdr3_nt cdr3_aa
TRBJ2-4 . . TRBV5-1 TGCGCCAGCAGTTCTGACTCTTTAAGACTAGCCAAAAACATTCAGTACTTC CASSSDSLRLAKNIQYF
TRBJ1-1 . . TRBV6-1 TGTGCCAGCAGCGGACAGACACAACTCTACACTGAAGCTTTCTTT CASSGQTQLYTEAFF
TRBJ2-3 . . TRBV5-4 TGTGCCAGCTCTAAACCTGGGACCGGGAATCGTACGCAGTATTTT CASSKPGTGNRTQYF
TRBJ2-7 . TRBD2 TRBV7-9 TGTGCCAGCAGTTCAGTCGTAGCGGGAGTTTCCTACGAGCAGTACTTC CASSSVVAGVSYEQYF
TRBJ2-7 once . TRBV20-1 TGCAGTGCTAGATCATATAGGGGATACGAGCAGTACTTC CSARSYRGYEQYF
TRBJ1-5 . TRBD1 TRBV2 TGTGCCAGCAGTTTTTCAGGGGGACGCAATCAGCCCCAGCATTTT CASSFSGGRNQPQHF
TRBJ2-7 . . TRBV6-1 TGTGCCAGCAGTGCCGTGCTCGGGAGCGGGTACGAGCAGTACTTC CASSAVLGSGYEQYF
TRBJ2-2 . . TRBV7-7 TGTGCCAGCAGTCCAGGGTGGGGGGCTTCGGCCGGGGAGCTGTTTTTT CASSPGWGASAGELFF
TRBJ2-2 . TRBD2 TRBV20-1 TGCAGTGCTAGGCGACTAGCGGGACCCGGGGAGCTGTTTTTT CSARRLAGPGELFF
TRBJ2-7 . TRBD2 TRBV20-1 TGCAGTGCTAGGGTTAGCGGGGGGACGTACGAGCAGTACTTC CSARVSGGTYEQYF
TRBJ2-3 . . TRBV6-1 TGTGCCAGCAGCTTAGCGGCAGATACGCAGTATTTT CASSLAADTQYF
TRBJ1-6 . . TRBV2 TGTGCCAGCAGGGAACTAGGGACACCTAATTCACCCCTCCACTTT CASRELGTPNSPLHF
TRBJ1-5 . . TRBV10-2 TGCGCCAGCAGTATCGGAGGTTGGGATCAGCCCCAGCATTTT CASSIGGWDQPQHF
TRBJ2-2 once . TRBV14 TGTGCCAGCAGCCAAGGTTGGATTACCGGGGAGCTGTTTTTT CASSQGWITGELFF
TRBJ1-1 few TRBD1 TRBV6-2/TRBV6-3 TGTGCCAGCGGTCGTTTTCGGACAGGGGCCGTTGAAGCTTTCTTT CASGRFRTGAVEAFF
TRBJ2-5 . . TRBV6-1 TGTGCCAGCAGGCCCACGACAGGGAGGGAGACCCAGTACTTC CASRPTTGRETQYF
TRBJ2-2 . . TRBV20-1 TGCAGTGCTAGAGATGTTAGGCTAGCGATTACCGGGGAGCTGTTTTTT CSARDVRLAITGELFF
TRBJ2-1 . TRBD1 TRBV5-1 TGCGCCAGCAGCTTGCTCGCAGGGGGCTTGAATGAGCAGTTCTTC CASSLLAGGLNEQFF
TRBJ2-3 . . TRBV6-1 TGTGCCAGCAGTGAGGGGGCGGGCACAGATACGCAGTATTTT CASSEGAGTDTQYF
TRBJ1-1 few . TRBV7-9 TGTGCCAGCAGCTTAGGACAGTGGAACACTGAAGCTTTCTTT CASSLGQWNTEAFF
TRBJ1-5 few . TRBV30 TGTGCCTGGAGACGAGGTCCCAATCAGCCCCAGCATTTT CAWRRGPNQPQHF
TRBJ2-1 . . TRBV19 TGTGCCAGTCGTAGAGTGCGGGGAGTTAGGGACAATGAGCAGTTCTTC CASRRVRGVRDNEQFF
TRBJ2-1 . . TRBV28 TGTGCCAGCAGTTTAGAGTCCAACCTTGGGCAGTTCTTC CASSLESNLGQFF
TRBJ2-2 few . TRBV21-1 TGTGCCAGCAGCAAAAGATCAGGGGCAGACACCGGGGAGCTGTTTTTT CASSKRSGADTGELFF
TRBJ1-6 . TRBD1 TRBV20-1 TGCAGTGCTAGGCCACTGACAGGGAGCTCCTATAATTCACCCCTCCACTTT CSARPLTGSSYNSPLHF
TRBJ1-1 . . TRBV19 TGTGCCAGTAGGGCACCGACGGGCACTGAAGCTTTCTTT CASRAPTGTEAFF
TRBJ2-5 few . TRBV20-1 TGCAGTGCTAGAAGGAGGGTATGGGAGACCCAGTACTTC CSARRRVWETQYF
TRBJ2-3 . . TRBV10-3 TGTGCCATCAAGATCGGGACGAACACAGATACGCAGTATTTT CAIKIGTNTDTQYF
TRBJ1-6 . . TRBV10-2 TGCGCCAGCAGTGCTGGACAGTCTGGTTCACCCCTCCACTTT CASSAGQSGSPLHF
TRBJ1-5 few . TRBV6-1 TGTGCCAGCAGTGAAGGAAAGGTTCGTCAGCCCCAGCATTTT CASSEGKVRQPQHF
TRBJ2-3 . TRBD1 TRBV19 TGTGCCAGTAGCCGGACAGGGACCGATACGCAGTATTTT CASSRTGTDTQYF
TRBJ2-2 few TRBD1 TRBV6-1 TGTGCCAGCAGCCCTCAGACAGGGGGAGACACCGGGGAGCTGTTTTTT CASSPQTGGDTGELFF
TRBJ1-1 . . TRBV10-2 TGCGCCAGCAGTGTGGGGGGGGACACTGAAGCTTTCTTT CASSVGGDTEAFF
TRBJ1-5 few . TRBV20-1 TGCAGTGCTAGCCCTCGACAGGCCTCCCAGCCCCAGCATTTT CSASPRQASQPQHF
TRBJ1-2 . . TRBV7-9 TGTGCCAGCAGCTTCGAGGGGAGAGATGGCTACACCTTC CASSFEGRDGYTF
TRBJ1-1 few . TRBV20-1 TGCAGTGCTAGAAGACTCGGCACTGAAGCTTTCTTT CSARRLGTEAFF
TRBJ1-1 . . TRBV19 TGTGCCAGTAGTACCCGGGGGAGGGGCGGCACTGAAGCTTTCTTT CASSTRGRGGTEAFF